The entry below gives a single T cell receptor (beta chain) sequence along with its context. Its antigen remains unidentified. The authors extracted RNA and reverse transcribed it into cDNA as the sequencing template. Sequencing was performed with immunoSEQ multiplex PCR; in TCRdb, only in-frame clones are kept and a portion is missing. The sample yields fewer than 110,000 clones, roughly three fifths seen once. These data come from a study of CD8+ T cells in alopecia areata. CDR1 and CDR2 from the germline V gene are MGHRA and YSYEKL. J lost 4 bases, V lost 3 bases, and 1 base had no gene match. This CDR3 is 15 amino acids long. General study points: In blood and scalp, many expanded lesional clones persisted during tofacitinib. On tofacitinib, scalp clonality and expanded CD8+ clones among top 100 fell significantly. Normal scalp showed lower clonality than lesional scalp, especially alopecia totalis/universalis.

Treatment specified: oral pan-JAK inhibitor, 5-10 mg twice daily. The investigators collected lesional scalp punch biopsies and peripheral blood from alopecia areata patients. The chain combines TRBV4-1 with TRBJ2-7; 15 nucleotides match TRBD2. This sample comprised CD8+ T cells sorted from blood, obtained between weeks 55 and 65, from a patient treated with tofacitinib. The source is a human donor with alopecia areata. The DNA of the CDR3 is TGCGCCAGCAGCCATGGGACTAGCGGGGGGTACGAGCAGTACTTC. Translating it yields CASSHGTSGGYEQYF.